A single sample gave rise to the 11 T cell receptor beta chains below, sequenced in a study of cytomegalovirus exposure and HLA in healthy donors. The PCR ran on 60 Vbeta and 13 Jbeta primers. TCRdb keeps only in-frame clones here, not all; method: immunoSEQ multiplex PCR. This table lists around 100,000 clones. Input material: PBMCs. These TCRs come from a man aged 30 to 39 in good health and CMV-seronegative.

V is TRBV28 and J is TRBJ1-2; TRBD1 matches 11 bases. Germline values: CDR1 MDHEN, CDR2 SYDVKM. The CDR3 contains 15 residues. Unmatched junction bases numbered 6, after V lost 2 bases and J lost 7 bases. The CDR3 sequence is CASSLVGTGGSGYTF. The CDR3 region has the DNA TGTGCCAGCAGTTTAGTCGGGACAGGGGGATCTGGCTACACCTTC.

V and J are TRBV5-1 and TRBJ2-5; D possibly corresponds to TRBD2 (7 bases). This CDR3 has 14 amino acids. The V end was cut by 5 bases, the J end by 4 bases, with 15 bases between. Germline CDR1 is SGHRS and CDR2 is YFSETQ. In nucleotides, the CDR3 is TGCGCCAGCAGTGGAGGGGGGGGCCGAGAGACCCAGTACTTC. Its protein product is CASSGGGGRETQYF.

V is TRBV5-4 and J is TRBJ2-3, with TRBD2 identical over 8 bases. This CDR3 has 16 residues. In germline, CDR1 is SGHNT, CDR2 YYREEE (reference sequence). Trimming removed 0 bases from V and 4 bases from J; junction bases left unmatched: 7. CDR3 in amino acids: CASSLDGGAGADTQYF. The CDR3 region has the DNA TGTGCCAGCAGCTTGGACGGGGGGGCCGGCGCAGATACGCAGTATTTT.

The chain is built from TRBV15 and TRBJ1-5; no firm D call. The CDR3 spans 13 residues. The V end lost 5 bases, the J end lost 11 bases, and 16 bases lay between the germline ends. From germline, CDR1 is LNHNV and CDR2 YYDKDF (reference sequence). The DNA for the CDR3 is TGTGCCACCAGCCCCGTTTCCCTCTCGGCCCAGCATTTT. Its translation: CATSPVSLSAQHF.

The CDR3 is CASSAQDRQAADTQYF. DNA for the CDR3: TGTGCCAGCAGCGCCCAAGATCGACAGGCGGCAGATACGCAGTATTTT. The V and J genes are TRBV4-2 and TRBJ2-3, with a weak D call TRBD1 (6 bases). V was cut by 5 bases and J by 4 bases, with 19 bases left in between. Germline V CDR1 and CDR2: LGHNA, YNFKEQ. The CDR3 is 16 amino acids.

The chain couples TRBV7-6 to TRBJ2-1; the D gene is possibly TRBD1 (5 bases). The ends were cut back, 6 bases at V and 4 bases at J, with 16 bases in the middle. The CDR3 loop spans 15 amino acids. CDR1 is SGHVS, CDR2 FNYEAQ, per germline. The CDR3 DNA reads TGTGCCAGCAGTTATACTGACAGTCCGTACAATGAGCAGTTCTTC. This sequence encodes CASSYTDSPYNEQFF.

The V call is TRBV19, the J call TRBJ2-5; 7 nucleotides line up with TRBD2. Per germline, CDR1 LNHDA and CDR2 SQIVND (reference sequence). The J segment lost 5 bases and the V segment lost 7 bases, leaving 10 bases of the junction unmatched. This CDR3 contains 14 residues. CDR3 in amino acids: CASTGGGLGETQYF. Here the CDR3 DNA reads TGTGCCAGTACGGGGGGAGGGCTCGGGGAGACCCAGTACTTC. Looking up the rest from reference TRBV19 and TRBJ2-5 gives the full variable domain: DGGITQSPKYLFRKEGQNVTLSCEQNLNHDAMYWYRQDPGQGLRLIYYSQIVNDFQKGDIAEGYSVSREKKESFPLTVTSAQKNPTAFYLCASTGGGLGETQYFGPGTRLLVL.

J is TRBJ2-2 and V is TRBV5-1; TRBD2 aligns across 8 bases. V was clipped by 4 bases and J by 6 bases; unmatched bases: 14. In germline, CDR1 is SGHRS, CDR2 YFSETQ. CDR3 length equals 17 residues. The CDR3 spells CASSPSPGGEGAGELFF. In nucleotides, the CDR3 is TGCGCCAGCAGCCCGTCTCCGGGGGGGGAAGGAGCCGGGGAGCTGTTTTTT.

The rearrangement joins TRBV30 to TRBJ2-1; the match to TRBD2 covers 10 bases. The CDR3 has 19 residues. CDR1 is GTSNPN, CDR2 SVGIG, per germline (reference sequence). The J segment lost 0 bases and the V segment lost 0 bases, leaving 11 bases of the junction unmatched. The CDR3 nucleotides read TGTGCCTGGAGTGTGTTGAGGACTAGCGGCTTTAGCTCCTACAATGAGCAGTTCTTC. Amino acid sequence: CAWSVLRTSGFSSYNEQFF.

J is TRBJ1-4 and V is TRBV7-9, with no clear D. V lost 5 bases and J 8 bases, leaving 15 bases between the germline ends. Per the germline V gene, CDR1 is SEHNR and CDR2 is FQNEAQ (reference sequence). The CDR3 contains 14 residues. DNA of the CDR3: TGTGCCAGCAGCCAAGCGGGATTTGGGGAAAAACTGTTTTTT. Translated: CASSQAGFGEKLFF.

The chain combines TRBV7-9 with TRBJ2-7; 8 positions match TRBD1. Looked up from germline, CDR1 is SEHNR and CDR2 is FQNEAQ (reference sequence). The V and J ends lost 1 base and 0 bases, in that order; junction bases with no gene match: 8. There are 17 residues in the CDR3. CDR3 nucleotide sequence: TGTGCCAGCAGCTTAGGAGGGACAGGACTCCTCTCCTACGAGCAGTACTTC. Its protein product is CASSLGGTGLLSYEQYF.